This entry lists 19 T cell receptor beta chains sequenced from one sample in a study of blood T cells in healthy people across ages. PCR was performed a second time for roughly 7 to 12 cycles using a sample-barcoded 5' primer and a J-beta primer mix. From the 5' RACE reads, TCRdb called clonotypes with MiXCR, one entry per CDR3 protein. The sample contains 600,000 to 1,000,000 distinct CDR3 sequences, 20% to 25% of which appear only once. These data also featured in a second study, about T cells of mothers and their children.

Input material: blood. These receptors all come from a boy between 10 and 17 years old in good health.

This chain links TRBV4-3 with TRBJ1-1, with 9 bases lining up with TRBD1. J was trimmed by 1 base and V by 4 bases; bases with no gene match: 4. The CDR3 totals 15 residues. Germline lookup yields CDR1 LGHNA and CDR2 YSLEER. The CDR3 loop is CASSRRTGANTEAFF. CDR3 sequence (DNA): TGCGCCAGCAGCCGACGGACAGGGGCGAACACTGAAGCTTTCTTT.

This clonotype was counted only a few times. The CDR3 loop is CASSPTTGEQFF. Here the CDR3 DNA reads TGTGCCAGCTCACCTACTACAGGGGAACAGTTCTTC. The chain joins TRBV18 to TRBJ2-1; the match to TRBD1 covers 7 bases. The CDR3 has 12 residues. The V and J ends lost 3 bases and 13 bases, in that order; junction bases with no gene match: 6. Germline V gene sequence: CDR1 KGHSH, CDR2 LQKENI.

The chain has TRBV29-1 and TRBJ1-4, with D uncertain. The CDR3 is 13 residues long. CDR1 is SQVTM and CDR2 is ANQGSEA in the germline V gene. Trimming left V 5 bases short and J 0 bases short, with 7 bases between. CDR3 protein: CSVTEPTNEKLFF. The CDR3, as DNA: TGCAGCGTTACGGAGCCAACTAATGAAAAACTGTTTTTT. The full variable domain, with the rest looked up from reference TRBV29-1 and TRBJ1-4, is SAVISQKPSRDICQRGTSLTIQCQVDSQVTMMFWYRQQPGQSLTLIATANQGSEATYESGFVIDKFPISRPNLTFSTLTVSNMSPEDSSIYLCSVTEPTNEKLFFGSGTQLSVL.

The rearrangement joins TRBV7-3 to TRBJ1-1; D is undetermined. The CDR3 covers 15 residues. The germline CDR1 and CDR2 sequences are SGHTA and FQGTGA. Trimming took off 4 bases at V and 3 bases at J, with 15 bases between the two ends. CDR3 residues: CASSSPRTAYTEAFF. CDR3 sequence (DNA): TGTGCCAGCAGCTCGCCTCGGACGGCCTACACTGAAGCTTTCTTT.

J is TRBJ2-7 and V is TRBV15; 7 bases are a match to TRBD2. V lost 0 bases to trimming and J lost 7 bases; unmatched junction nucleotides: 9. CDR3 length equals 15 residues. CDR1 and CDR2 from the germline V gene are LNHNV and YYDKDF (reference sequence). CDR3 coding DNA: TGTGCCACCAGCAGAGATCAGCGGGGATCAGAGGAGCAGTACTTC. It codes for CATSRDQRGSEEQYF.

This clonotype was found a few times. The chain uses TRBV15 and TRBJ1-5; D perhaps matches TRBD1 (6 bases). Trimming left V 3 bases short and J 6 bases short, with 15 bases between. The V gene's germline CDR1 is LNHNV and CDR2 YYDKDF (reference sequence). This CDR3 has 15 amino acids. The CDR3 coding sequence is TGTGCCACCAGCAGTGGGTCGGGGGCGGTTCAGCCCCAGCATTTT. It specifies CATSSGSGAVQPQHF.

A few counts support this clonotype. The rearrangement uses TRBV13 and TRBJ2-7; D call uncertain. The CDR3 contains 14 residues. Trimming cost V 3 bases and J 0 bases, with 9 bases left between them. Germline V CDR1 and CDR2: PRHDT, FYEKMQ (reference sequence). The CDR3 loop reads CASSFKGVSYEQYF. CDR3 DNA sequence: TGTGCCAGCAGCTTCAAGGGTGTCTCCTACGAGCAGTACTTC. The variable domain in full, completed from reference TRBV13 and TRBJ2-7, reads AAGVIQSPRHLIKEKRETATLKCYPIPRHDTVYWYQQGPGQDPQFLISFYEKMQSDKGSIPDRFSAQQFSDYHSELNMSSLELGDSALYFCASSFKGVSYEQYFGPGTRLTVT.

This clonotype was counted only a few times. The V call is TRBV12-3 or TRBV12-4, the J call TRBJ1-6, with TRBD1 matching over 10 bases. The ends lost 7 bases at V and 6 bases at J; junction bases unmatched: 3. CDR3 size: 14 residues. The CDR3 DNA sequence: TGTGCCAGCACCCGGACAGGGGGTAATTCACCCCTCCACTTT. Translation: CASTRTGGNSPLHF.

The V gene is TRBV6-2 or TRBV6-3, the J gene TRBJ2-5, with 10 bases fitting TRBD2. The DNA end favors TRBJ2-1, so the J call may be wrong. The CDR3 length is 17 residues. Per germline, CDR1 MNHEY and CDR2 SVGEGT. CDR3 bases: TGTGCCAGCAGCCATCTGGGGGTAGCGGGAGGTCAGCATGAGCAGTTCTTC. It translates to CASSHLGVAGGQHEQFF.

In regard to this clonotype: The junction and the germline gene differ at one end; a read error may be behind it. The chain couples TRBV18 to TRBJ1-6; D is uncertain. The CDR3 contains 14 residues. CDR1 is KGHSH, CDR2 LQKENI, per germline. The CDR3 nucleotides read TGTGCCAGCTCTCCACAAGGGCATGGTTCACCCCTCCACTTT. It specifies CASSPQGHGSPLHF.

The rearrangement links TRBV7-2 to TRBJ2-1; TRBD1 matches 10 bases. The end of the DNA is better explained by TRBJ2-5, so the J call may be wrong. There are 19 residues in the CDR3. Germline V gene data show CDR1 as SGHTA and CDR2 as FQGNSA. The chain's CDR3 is CASSLVLGTGDSQRETQYF. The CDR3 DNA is TGTGCCAGCAGCTTAGTGTTAGGGACAGGGGACTCCCAGCGCGAGACCCAGTACTTC.

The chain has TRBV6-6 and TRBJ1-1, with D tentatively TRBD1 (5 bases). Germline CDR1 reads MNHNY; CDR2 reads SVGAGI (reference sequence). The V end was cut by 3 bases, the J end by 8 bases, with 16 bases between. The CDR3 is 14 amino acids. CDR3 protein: CASSYVQGELEAFF. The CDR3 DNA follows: TGTGCCAGCAGTTATGTCCAGGGAGAGTTGGAAGCTTTCTTT.

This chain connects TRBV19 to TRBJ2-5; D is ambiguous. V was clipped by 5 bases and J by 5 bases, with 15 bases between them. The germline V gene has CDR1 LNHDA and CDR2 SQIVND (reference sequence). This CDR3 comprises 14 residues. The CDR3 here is CASSQRTLRETQYF. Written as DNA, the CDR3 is TGTGCCAGTAGTCAAAGGACCCTCCGGGAGACCCAGTACTTC.

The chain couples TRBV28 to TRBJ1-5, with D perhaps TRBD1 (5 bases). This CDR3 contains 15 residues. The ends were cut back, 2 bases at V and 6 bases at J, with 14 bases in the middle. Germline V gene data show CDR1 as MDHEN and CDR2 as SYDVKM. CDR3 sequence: CASSLRGAGIQPQHF. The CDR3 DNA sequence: TGTGCCAGCAGTTTAAGGGGTGCCGGGATTCAGCCCCAGCATTTT.

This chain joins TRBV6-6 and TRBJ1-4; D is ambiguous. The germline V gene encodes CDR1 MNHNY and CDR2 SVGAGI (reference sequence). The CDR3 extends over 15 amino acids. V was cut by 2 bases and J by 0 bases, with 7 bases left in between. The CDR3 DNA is TGTGCCAGCAGTTACAGGCTTGCAACTAATGAAAAACTGTTTTTT. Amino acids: CASSYRLATNEKLFF.

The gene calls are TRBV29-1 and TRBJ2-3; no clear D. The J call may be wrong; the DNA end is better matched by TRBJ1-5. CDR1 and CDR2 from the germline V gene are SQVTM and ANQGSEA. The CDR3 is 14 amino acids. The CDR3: CSVVVAGSTDTQHF. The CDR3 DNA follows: TGCAGCGTTGTAGTAGCGGGGAGCACAGATACGCAGCATTTT.

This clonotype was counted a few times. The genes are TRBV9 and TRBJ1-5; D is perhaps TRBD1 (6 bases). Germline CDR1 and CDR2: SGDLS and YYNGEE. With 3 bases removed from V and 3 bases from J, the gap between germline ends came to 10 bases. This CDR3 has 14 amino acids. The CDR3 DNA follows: TGTGCCAGCAGCGCAGGGGCGGTCAATCAGCCCCAGCATTTT. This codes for CASSAGAVNQPQHF.

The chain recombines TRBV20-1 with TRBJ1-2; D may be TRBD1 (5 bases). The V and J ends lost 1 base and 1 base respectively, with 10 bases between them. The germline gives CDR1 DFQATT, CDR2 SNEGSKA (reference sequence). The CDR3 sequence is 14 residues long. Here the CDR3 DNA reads TGCAGTGCTAGAGGGGGGTCATATAACTATGGCTACACCTTC. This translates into CSARGGSYNYGYTF.

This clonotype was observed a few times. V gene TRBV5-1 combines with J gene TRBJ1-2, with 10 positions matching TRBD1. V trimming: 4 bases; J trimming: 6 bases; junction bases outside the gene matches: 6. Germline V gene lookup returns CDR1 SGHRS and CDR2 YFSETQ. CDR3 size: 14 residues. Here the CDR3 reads CASSMGQGRDGYTF. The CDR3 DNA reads TGCGCCAGCAGCATGGGACAGGGGAGGGATGGCTACACCTTC.